This T cell receptor (beta chain) was identified during a study of PD-1 blockade in classical Hodgkin lymphoma. Time point defined: cycle 4 day 1 (C4D1), after more than five weeks of nivolumab. Autologous stem cell transplantation was followed by relapse in every patient, and brentuximab vedotin exposure varied. Libraries were prepared by immunoSEQ multiplex PCR; TCRdb keeps only in-frame clonotypes and omits some of them. Of about 41,000 clones detected, approximately 71% appear once; the ten largest clones hold around 2.4%. Germline CDR1 and CDR2: LGHNA and YNFKEQ. Trimming pared 0 bases from V and 7 bases from J, leaving 18 bases between. There are 16 residues in the CDR3.

The material sequenced was peripheral blood mononuclear cells (PBMCs), taken before the fourth cycle of nivolumab. This chain connects TRBV4-2 to TRBJ1-1, with D tentatively TRBD1 (6 bases). This TCR was sampled from a human donor with classical Hodgkin lymphoma. The CDR3 DNA follows: TGTGCCAGCAGCCAAGATCCGGGGGGCCCGAGGGTTGAAGCTTTCTTT. Translating it yields CASSQDPGGPRVEAFF.